This paragraph reports one T cell receptor (beta chain). The target antigen is unknown. The sample comes from a study of cytomegalovirus exposure and HLA in healthy donors. Study observations and caveats: Presence/absence analyses assumed roughly uniform sequencing depth across donors. Accounts indicate the classifier identified cytomegalovirus status with strong specificity and sensitivity. Later analysis showed TCR association rates varying by HLA locus, highest for DRB1 and lowest for HLA-C.

Vbeta (60) and Jbeta (13) primers were used in the PCR. Generated by immunoSEQ multiplex PCR, the TCRdb table keeps only in-frame clones and is missing some. The sample records about 45,000 clones, around 56% being singletons. The CDR3 spans 15 residues. V lost 2 bases and J 0 bases, leaving 5 bases between the germline ends. From germline, CDR1 is MDHEN and CDR2 SYDVKM. The sequenced material came from PBMCs. The chain joins TRBV28 to TRBJ2-6; D gene unclear. This sequence originates from a man between 60 and 75 years old in good health and CMV-seronegative. CDR3: CASSLPLSGANVLTF. As DNA, the CDR3 is TGTGCCAGCAGTTTACCCCTCTCTGGGGCCAACGTCCTGACTTTC.